The 8 T cell receptor beta chains presented below share a single source sample, sequenced in a study of shared clonotypes between healthy human individuals. The data were produced by immunoSEQ multiplex PCR, yet TCRdb's version contains in-frame clones alone and is incomplete. This table holds approximately 1.9 million clones, 93% found once. Positively selected for CCR7, the CD45RO-negative cells used as naive CD8 cells excluded terminally differentiated effector memory CD45RA+ cells. The sample taken for sequencing was naive CD8+ T cells from PBMCs. These receptors came from a man younger than 35 in good health. Some clones in this sample may be carry-over from other donors' samples.

This clone was picked up a small number of times. CDR3 in amino acids: CASGLGPSNQPQHF. The CDR3 DNA follows: TGTGCTAGTGGTTTGGGGCCTAGCAATCAGCCCCAGCATTTT. The J gene is TRBJ1-5, the V gene TRBV12-5; unclear D gene. This CDR3 has 14 amino acids. Trimming removed 1 base at V and 0 bases at J, with 4 bases between. Looked up from germline, CDR1 is LGHNT and CDR2 is FRNRAP.

This chain joins TRBV29-1 and TRBJ2-7, with 8 positions matching TRBD2. The CDR3 is 14 residues long. CDR1 is SQVTM, CDR2 ANQGSEA, per germline. V dropped 4 bases and J dropped 4; count of bases not matched to a gene: 9. CDR3 nucleotide sequence: TGCAGCGTTGGATTAGCGGGAACCGCTTACGAGCAGTACTTC. Its translation is CSVGLAGTAYEQYF.

The J gene is TRBJ2-7, the V gene TRBV15; D is unresolved. This CDR3 region has 16 residues. Trimming cost V 2 bases and J 2 bases, with 16 bases left between them. Germline lookup yields CDR1 LNHNV and CDR2 YYDKDF (reference sequence). The CDR3 here is CATSRIFVHPTYEQYF. CDR3 sequence (DNA): TGTGCCACCAGCAGAATATTTGTACACCCAACCTACGAGCAGTACTTC.

This clone has just one count. The chain recombines TRBV4-1 with TRBJ1-5; D not certain. The germline V gene encodes CDR1 MGHRA and CDR2 YSYEKL. This CDR3 comprises 14 residues. The V end lost 4 bases, the J end lost 7 bases, and 14 bases lay between the germline ends. CDR3 nucleotides: TGCGCCAGCAGCCCGGTTGTAGCCGGGCAGCCCCAGCATTTT. Amino acids: CASSPVVAGQPQHF.

The gene calls are TRBV7-8 and TRBJ2-5; D perhaps matches TRBD1 (5 bases). The CDR3 spans 14 residues. V lost 6 bases, J lost 4 bases, and 15 bases lay in between. Germline lookup yields CDR1 SGHVS and CDR2 FQNEAQ. CDR3 coding DNA: TGTGCCAGCAGTCTCGGAGCAGGGATAGAGACCCAGTACTTC. This translates into CASSLGAGIETQYF.

The DNA of the CDR3 is TGTGCCAGCAGTACCCGGGACGGGAGTATCCAAGAGACCCAGTACTTC. Amino acid sequence: CASSTRDGSIQETQYF. The chain combines TRBV2 with TRBJ2-5, with D possibly TRBD2 on 6 matching bases. This CDR3 comprises 16 residues. Germline V gives CDR1 SNHLY, CDR2 FYNNEI. Trimming shortened V by 5 bases and J by 1 base, and 17 bases separated the two germline ends.

CDR3 coding DNA: TGTGCCAGCAGCTTAGGGGGGACTAAACATGGAGCTGAAGCTTTCTTT. It codes for CASSLGGTKHGAEAFF. The chain carries TRBV13 and TRBJ1-1; tentative D call: TRBD1 (5 bases). The CDR3 is made up of 16 amino acids. Looked up from germline, CDR1 is PRHDT and CDR2 is FYEKMQ (reference sequence). V lost 0 bases, J lost 6 bases, and 17 bases lay in between. The full variable domain, its missing parts supplied by reference TRBV13 and TRBJ1-1, is AAGVIQSPRHLIKEKRETATLKCYPIPRHDTVYWYQQGPGQDPQFLISFYEKMQSDKGSIPDRFSAQQFSDYHSELNMSSLELGDSALYFCASSLGGTKHGAEAFFGQGTRLTVV.

This clone has just one count. The chain recombines TRBV5-4 with TRBJ2-1, with TRBD1 matching over 8 bases. The CDR3 consists of 15 residues. Germline CDR1 and CDR2: SGHNT and YYREEE (reference sequence). J gave up 5 bases and V 4 bases, and 8 bases lay outside the gene matches. The CDR3 sequence is CASSVFRDRHNEQFF. The CDR3 DNA is TGTGCCAGCAGCGTTTTCCGGGACAGGCACAATGAGCAGTTCTTC.